The 19 T cell receptor beta chains reported below all come from one sample, sequenced in a study of blood T cell repertoires in COVID-19. Profiling relied on immunoSEQ multiplex PCR, and the TCRdb table lists in-frame clones only, not all of them. The sample has 350,000 to 450,000 clones; 85% are singletons. Sequencing used peripheral blood. The receptors stem from a woman aged 18-29 years with acute or convalescent COVID-19.

The chain employs TRBV3-1 (or the pseudogene TRBV3-2) and TRBJ1-6; tentatively, D is TRBD1 (5 bases). The CDR3 is 12 residues long. Germline CDR1 and CDR2: LGHDT and YNNKEL (reference sequence). V gave up 8 bases and J gave up 10 bases, with 12 bases separating them. The CDR3 nucleotides are TGTGCCAGCGGCCCAGGGTTCTCACCCCTCCACTTT. Translated, it gives CASGPGFSPLHF.

CDR3 protein: CASSLSGGAVDTQYF. The DNA of the CDR3 is TGTGCCAGCAGCTTAAGCGGGGGGGCAGTCGATACGCAGTATTTT. This chain connects TRBV7-3 to TRBJ2-3; 9 positions match TRBD2. Germline V gene data show CDR1 as SGHTA and CDR2 as FQGTGA. CDR3 length equals 15 residues. V lost 1 base, J lost 6 bases, and 5 bases stayed unmatched.

The chain couples TRBV7-8 to TRBJ2-3; 8 positions match TRBD2. With V trimmed by 5 bases and J by 5 bases, 9 bases remained unmatched. The CDR3 covers 15 residues. Germline V gives CDR1 SGHVS, CDR2 FQNEAQ. In DNA form, the CDR3 reads TGTGCCAGCAGCCAGGGGACTAGTCGTATAGATACGCAGTATTTT. As protein: CASSQGTSRIDTQYF.

V gene TRBV25-1 combines with J gene TRBJ1-4, with a possible D match to TRBD1 (6 bases). Germline CDR1 MGHDK, CDR2 SYGVNS. Trimming took off 7 bases at V and 4 bases at J, with 10 bases between the two ends. The CDR3 length is 13 residues. The CDR3: CASKGGINEKLFF. The CDR3 bases are TGTGCCAGCAAGGGGGGGATTAATGAAAAACTGTTTTTT.

CDR3: CASASDSEQYF. In nucleotides, the CDR3 is TGTGCCAGCGCGTCGGACAGCGAGCAGTACTTC. The chain couples TRBV2 to TRBJ2-7; D possibly corresponds to TRBD1 (6 bases). Trimming took 8 bases from V and 6 from J, leaving 11 bases between them. CDR1 and CDR2 (germline): SNHLY, FYNNEI. The length of the CDR3 is 11 residues.

The rearrangement joins TRBV30 to TRBJ2-3; a weak D match, TRBD1 (6 bases). Germline assignment: CDR1 GTSNPN and CDR2 SVGIG (reference sequence). Trimming removed 3 bases at V and 2 bases at J, with 15 bases between. The CDR3 sequence is 15 residues long. CDR3 sequence (DNA): TGTGCCTGGAGCGAAACGGGACATCCCACAGATACGCAGTATTTT. It is translated as CAWSETGHPTDTQYF. Based on the CDR3 plus reference TRBV30 and TRBJ2-3, the full variable domain is SQTIHQWPATLVQPVGSPLSLECTVEGTSNPNLYWYRQAAGRGLQLLFYSVGIGQISSEVPQNLSASRPQDRQFILSSKKLLLSDSGFYLCAWSETGHPTDTQYFGPGTRLTVL.

This clone showed up just once. The V and J genes are TRBV30 and TRBJ2-2; D gene ambiguous. Between the trimmed V and J ends, which lost 7 bases and 2 bases, there was a span of 11 bases. This CDR3 comprises 13 residues. The germline V gene encodes CDR1 GTSNPN and CDR2 SVGIG (reference sequence). The CDR3 DNA reads TGTGCCTCCCGGTACCTAAACACCGGGGAGCTGTTTTTT. It encodes CASRYLNTGELFF.

This chain connects TRBV7-9 to TRBJ2-3; 8 bases align to TRBD1. With V trimmed by 5 bases and J by 1 base, 5 bases remained unmatched. Germline CDR1 is SEHNR and CDR2 is FQNEAQ (reference sequence). The CDR3 is 15 residues long. The CDR3 region has the DNA TGTGCCAGCAGCCCGACAGGGGCCGGCACAGATACGCAGTATTTT. As protein: CASSPTGAGTDTQYF.

The CDR3 is CASSLGGSPLHF. CDR3 nucleotide sequence: TGTGCCAGCAGCTTAGGGGGCTCACCCCTCCACTTT. The chain is built from TRBV5-6 and TRBJ1-6; 7 bases map to TRBD1. V lost 2 bases and J lost 10; bases outside the gene matches: 0. The CDR3 is 12 amino acids. The germline V gene has CDR1 SGHDT and CDR2 YYEEEE.

This chain links TRBV7-6 with TRBJ1-2, with D unresolved. Germline V CDR1 and CDR2: SGHVS, FNYEAQ. CDR3 length: 15 residues. Between the trimmed V and J ends, which lost 1 base and 4 bases, there was a span of 13 bases. CDR3 in amino acids: CASSLDEGRSYGYTF. The CDR3 DNA reads as TGTGCCAGCAGCTTAGACGAGGGTAGAAGCTATGGCTACACCTTC. The variable domain in full, with the rest retrieved from reference TRBV7-6 and TRBJ1-2, is GAGVSQSPRYKVTKRGQDVALRCDPISGHVSLYWYRQALGQGPEFLTYFNYEAQQDKSGLPNDRFSAERPEGSISTLTIQRTEQRDSAMYRCASSLDEGRSYGYTFGSGTRLTVV.

The V and J genes are TRBV5-1 and TRBJ2-1; 12 nucleotides line up with TRBD2. V lost 0 bases and J lost 6; bases outside the gene matches: 4. Germline-derived CDR1 and CDR2 are SGHRS and YFSETQ. The CDR3 extends over 16 amino acids. DNA of the CDR3: TGCGCCAGCAGCTTGGCGGCTAGCGGGGGGGCCAATGAGCAGTTCTTC. Protein sequence: CASSLAASGGANEQFF. The whole variable domain, filled in from reference TRBV5-1 and TRBJ2-1, reads KAGVTQTPRYLIKTRGQQVTLSCSPISGHRSVSWYQQTPGQGLQFLFEYFSETQRNKGNFPGRFSGRQFSNSRSEMNVSTLELGDSALYLCASSLAASGGANEQFFGPGTRLTVL.

This clone was picked up one time. The chain couples TRBV12-5 to TRBJ1-2; 8 positions match TRBD1. The CDR3 sequence is 15 residues long. Germline CDR1 and CDR2: LGHNT and FRNRAP. Trimming removed 5 bases from V and 6 bases from J; junction bases left unmatched: 11. The CDR3 spells CASGLALDRENGYTF. CDR3 coding DNA: TGTGCTAGTGGTCTAGCCCTGGACAGGGAGAATGGCTACACCTTC.

This clone was recorded only once. This chain connects TRBV24-1 to TRBJ2-1, with D possibly being TRBD1 (6 bases). Germline CDR1 KGHDR, CDR2 SFDVKD. Trimming pared 5 bases from V and 4 bases from J, leaving 8 bases between. The CDR3 totals 13 residues. CDR3 sequence reads: CATSAGEYNEQFF. As DNA, the CDR3 is TGTGCCACCAGTGCAGGGGAATACAATGAGCAGTTCTTC.

V gene TRBV28 combines with J gene TRBJ2-1; 7 bases agree with TRBD2. CDR3 size: 16 residues. The ends lost 1 base at V and 4 bases at J; junction bases unmatched: 7. CDR1 MDHEN and CDR2 SYDVKM come from the germline V gene. In nucleotides, the CDR3 is TGTGCCAGCAGTTTATATGGAGCTAGCGGATACAATGAGCAGTTCTTC. This translates into CASSLYGASGYNEQFF.

This chain links TRBV12-5 with TRBJ1-1; 8 bases agree with TRBD1. This CDR3 is built from 16 residues. CDR1 is LGHNT and CDR2 is FRNRAP in the germline V gene. V shed 6 bases, J shed 0 bases, and the junction held 9 bases outside the gene matches. CDR3 nucleotide sequence: TGTGCTAGTGGGACAGGGGCCATCAGGATGAACACTGAAGCTTTCTTT. Protein product: CASGTGAIRMNTEAFF.

The V and J genes are TRBV9 and TRBJ2-3; a possible D gene is TRBD2 (6 bases). The length of the CDR3 is 15 residues. Germline CDR1 and CDR2: SGDLS and YYNGEE. Trimming took off 0 bases at V and 3 bases at J, with 11 bases between the two ends. The CDR3 sequence: CASSVGRVRTDTQYF. CDR3 in DNA: TGTGCCAGCAGCGTAGGGAGGGTGAGGACAGATACGCAGTATTTT.

This chain uses TRBV7-9 with TRBJ1-1, with TRBD1 matching 9 bases. V dropped 5 bases and J dropped 5; count of bases not matched to a gene: 9. Germline CDR1 SEHNR, CDR2 FQNEAQ (reference sequence). The CDR3 length is 15 residues. This chain's CDR3 is CASSPSTGGTTEAFF. For the CDR3, the DNA is TGTGCCAGCAGCCCTTCGACAGGGGGGACGACTGAAGCTTTCTTT.

This chain connects TRBV28 to TRBJ1-2; D gene unclear. Germline V CDR1 and CDR2: MDHEN, SYDVKM. There are 13 residues in the CDR3. V lost 8 bases to trimming and J lost 2 bases, with 12 bases between them. The CDR3 sequence: CASVGTDNYGYTF. The CDR3 coding sequence is TGTGCCAGCGTTGGAACAGACAACTATGGCTACACCTTC.

The J gene is TRBJ1-2, the V gene TRBV2; tentatively, D is TRBD1 (6 bases). CDR3 length: 14 amino acids. V lost 4 bases and J 3 bases, leaving 12 bases between the germline ends. Germline lookup yields CDR1 SNHLY and CDR2 FYNNEI. The CDR3 spells CASSGGGSYYGYTF. As DNA, the CDR3 is TGTGCCAGCAGTGGAGGGGGATCATACTATGGCTACACCTTC.